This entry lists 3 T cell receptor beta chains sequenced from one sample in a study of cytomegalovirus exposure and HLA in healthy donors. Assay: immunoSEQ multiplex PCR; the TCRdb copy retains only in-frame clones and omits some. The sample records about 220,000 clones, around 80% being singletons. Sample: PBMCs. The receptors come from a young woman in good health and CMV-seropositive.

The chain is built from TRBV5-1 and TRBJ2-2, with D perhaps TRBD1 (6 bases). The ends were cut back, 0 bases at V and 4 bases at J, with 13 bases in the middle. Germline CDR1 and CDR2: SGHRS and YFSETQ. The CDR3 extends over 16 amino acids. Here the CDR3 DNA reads TGCGCCAGCAGCTTGGCCGAACAGGGCGTCACCGGGGAGCTGTTTTTT. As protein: CASSLAEQGVTGELFF.

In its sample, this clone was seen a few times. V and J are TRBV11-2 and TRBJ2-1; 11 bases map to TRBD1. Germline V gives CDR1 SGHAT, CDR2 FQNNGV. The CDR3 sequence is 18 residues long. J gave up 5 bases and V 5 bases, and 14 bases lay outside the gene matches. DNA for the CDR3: TGTGCCAGCAGCCTAAGGGACAGGGGGACCCTTTTCCACAATGAGCAGTTCTTC. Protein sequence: CASSLRDRGTLFHNEQFF.

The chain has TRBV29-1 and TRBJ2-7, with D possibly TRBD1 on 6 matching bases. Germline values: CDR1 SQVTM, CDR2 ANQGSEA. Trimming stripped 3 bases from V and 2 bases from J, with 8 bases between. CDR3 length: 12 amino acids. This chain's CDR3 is CSVDQGPYEQYF. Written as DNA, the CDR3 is TGCAGCGTTGATCAGGGGCCCTACGAGCAGTACTTC.